This record concerns one TCR beta chain sequence. With 7 bases clipped from V and 8 bases from J, the junction kept 6 bases outside the gene matches. This CDR3 is 14 amino acids long. The germline CDR1 and CDR2 sequences are LNHDA and SQIVND (reference sequence). Only in-frame clones appear in the TCRdb table, and some are missing; sequencing was by immunoSEQ multiplex PCR. The sample lists almost 55,000 clones, around 87% occurring once. The record originates from a study of blood T cell repertoires in COVID-19. Looking at the study overall: Both acute and convalescent COVID-19 samples were obtained from the United States, Italy and Spain.

This sequence was found in a man aged 50 or older with active COVID-19. The sample consisted of peripheral blood. This chain joins TRBV19 and TRBJ2-1, with TRBD2 matching 12 bases. The CDR3 loop is CASTVTSGSYEQFF. The CDR3 region has the DNA TGTGCCAGTACTGTGACTAGCGGGAGTTATGAGCAGTTCTTC.